This T cell receptor beta chain derives from a study of graft-versus-host responses after intestinal transplantation. Whole-study findings and limits: Graft-donor T cell macrochimerism coincided with high graft-versus-host to host-versus-graft clonal ratios in allografts.

Assay: immunoSEQ multiplex PCR; the TCRdb copy retains only in-frame clones and omits some. This table has around 92,000 clones, more than 75% appearing once. Deletions cut 4 bases from V and 3 bases from J, with 16 bases between. Germline CDR1 reads MNHNS; CDR2 reads SASEGT. The CDR3 contains 15 residues. Comment on this clone: What it binds is unknown.

This receptor was taken from a human patient who received an intestinal transplant, so some T cells may come from the graft donor. Specimen: PBMCs, collected 255 days after intestinal transplant. This chain links TRBV6-1 with TRBJ2-7; perhaps TRBD1 as D (5 bases). The CDR3 nucleotides are TGTGCCAGCAGTGTTCTCCGACAGAGTCACTACGAGCAGTACTTC. Translated, it gives CASSVLRQSHYEQYF.